A single sample gave rise to the 5 T cell receptor beta chains below, sequenced in a study of T-cell memory formation after mild COVID-19. From the 5' RACE reads, TCRdb called clonotypes with MiXCR, one entry per CDR3 protein. The sample yields 470,000 or so distinct CDR3 sequences, roughly 23% seen once. The sample consisted of PBMCs or a T cell subset sorted from them (not recorded which). These receptors all come from an adult woman who had mild COVID-19 (a few samples of this study predate the infection). Cell type and time point are not known.

The rearrangement uses TRBV7-2 and TRBJ2-2; TRBD1 agrees at 7 bases. Germline V gene data show CDR1 as SGHTA and CDR2 as FQGNSA. Trimming at V came to 5 bases and at J to 1 base, leaving 4 bases not matched to a gene. The CDR3 contains 15 residues. CDR3 protein: CASSVGQMNTGELFF. The CDR3, as DNA: TGTGCCAGCAGCGTGGGACAGATGAACACCGGGGAGCTGTTTTTT.

This clonotype showed up just a few times. The chain uses TRBV3-1 and TRBJ2-1; the D is unclear. The V gene lost 4 bases and the J gene lost 9 bases, with 13 bases spanning the gap. CDR1 LGHDT and CDR2 YNNKEL come from the germline V gene (reference sequence). The CDR3 extends over 13 amino acids. The CDR3 is CASSPQTRSEQFF. In DNA form, the CDR3 reads TGTGCCAGCAGCCCCCAGACTCGGTCTGAGCAGTTCTTC.

This clonotype has more than one count but fewer than ten. V gene TRBV25-1 combines with J gene TRBJ1-2; 9 bases fit TRBD1. V gave up 4 bases and J gave up 6 bases; unmatched junction bases: 9. This CDR3 has 15 residues. Germline V gives CDR1 MGHDK, CDR2 SYGVNS. CDR3 nucleotides: TGTGCCAGCAGTGTAAGGACAGGGGATATCCATGGCTACACCTTC. Residues: CASSVRTGDIHGYTF.

CDR3 nucleotide sequence: TGTGCCAGCGGAGACAGGGTTTATCAAGAGACCCAGTACTTC. Translation gives CASGDRVYQETQYF. V is TRBV6-1 and J is TRBJ2-5; TRBD1 agrees at 7 bases. CDR3 length: 14 residues. The J segment lost 2 bases and the V segment lost 8 bases, leaving 8 bases of the junction unmatched. Germline V gene lookup returns CDR1 MNHNS and CDR2 SASEGT.

This clonotype was counted once. The V call is TRBV2, the J call TRBJ2-2, with D unclear. Germline V gives CDR1 SNHLY, CDR2 FYNNEI. This CDR3 has 15 amino acids. V dropped 6 bases and J dropped 4 bases, with 15 bases sitting between them. For the CDR3, the DNA is TGTGCCAGCAGCCTGGGGTGGACCTCCACCGGGGAGCTGTTTTTT. Its translation is CASSLGWTSTGELFF. Full variable domain (remainder filled in from reference TRBV2 and TRBJ2-2): EPEVTQTPSHQVTQMGQEVILRCVPISNHLYFYWYRQILGQKVEFLVSFYNNEISEKSEIFDDQFSVERPDGSNFTLKIRSTKLEDSAMYFCASSLGWTSTGELFFGEGSRLTVL.